This T cell receptor beta chain was identified in a study of T cell repertoires in cytomegalovirus infection. CDR1 MNHEY and CDR2 SMNVEV come from the germline V gene (reference sequence). This CDR3 has 19 residues. With 3 bases clipped from V and 3 bases from J, the junction kept 19 bases outside the gene matches. Each CDR3 protein is one row after TCRdb ran MiXCR on the reads. The profile shows 250,000 to 300,000 distinct CDR3 sequences, around 15% of them singletons. The gene calls are TRBV27 and TRBJ1-1, with TRBD1 identical over 7 bases. This TCR came from a human donor in good health (CMV status not recorded). Some clones in this sample may be carry-over from other donors' samples. Material for sequencing was CD8+ T cells from PBMCs. The CDR3 loop is CASSFSSRGLGVWDTEAFF. As DNA, the CDR3 is TGTGCCAGCAGTTTTTCATCGAGGGGGCTCGGAGTGTGGGACACTGAAGCTTTCTTT.